Sequencing of this T cell receptor beta chain was carried out in a study of T cell responses to AZD1222 COVID-19 vaccine. Whole-study context: Researchers grouped second doses given at about 4 or about 12 weeks into one pool. Study-wide results and caveats: Sampled repertoires all dated from after the peak T cell response.

Clones were read by immunoSEQ multiplex PCR, and TCRdb kept only the in-frame ones, dropping some. Among about 140,000 clones listed, 93% were seen once. Of note for this clone: The antigen remains undetermined.

The CDR3 sequence is 18 residues long. Germline lookup yields CDR1 LGHDT and CDR2 YNNKEL (reference sequence). Trimming took 0 bases from V and 6 from J, leaving 23 bases between them. The chain combines TRBV3-1 (or the pseudogene TRBV3-2) with TRBJ1-2; D remains unclear. The clonotype originates from an adult in good health. The sequenced sample was peripheral blood, obtained on day 0 of AZD1222 vaccination. The CDR3 region is CASSQEVREKGVKNGYTF. In DNA form, the CDR3 reads TGTGCCAGCAGCCAAGAGGTAAGGGAAAAGGGTGTAAAGAATGGCTACACCTTC.